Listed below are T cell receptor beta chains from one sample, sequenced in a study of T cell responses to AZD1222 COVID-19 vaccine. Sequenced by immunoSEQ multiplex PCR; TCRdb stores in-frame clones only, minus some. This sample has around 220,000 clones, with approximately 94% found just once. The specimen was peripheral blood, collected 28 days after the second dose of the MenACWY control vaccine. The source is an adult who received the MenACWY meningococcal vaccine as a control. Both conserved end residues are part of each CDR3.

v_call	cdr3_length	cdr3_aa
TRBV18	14	CASSSGTEYNEQFF
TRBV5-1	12	CASSLGDYEQYF
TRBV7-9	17	CASSPQTWTSGSNTQYF
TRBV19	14	CASSIWEGWREQYF
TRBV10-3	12	CAIRESNGEQYF
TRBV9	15	CASSPWASGSDEQFF
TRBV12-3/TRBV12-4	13	CASRSGGGNTIYF
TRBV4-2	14	CASSQGTNPYEQYF
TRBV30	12	CAWSDSTDTQYF
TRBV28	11	CASSTRDREFF
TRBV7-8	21	CASSLAGTGAAVSDMNTEAFF
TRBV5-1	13	CASRRVGYEKLFF
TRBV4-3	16	CASSQGSSWYNSPLHF
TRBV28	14	CASSVPGQGLRYTF
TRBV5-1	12	CASSFSGYEQYF
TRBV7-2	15	CASSSSAGGLSPLHF
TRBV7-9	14	CASSSPTEEYEQYF
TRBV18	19	CASSPLAGGNFRSYNEQFF
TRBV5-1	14	CASSLSGSPYEQYF
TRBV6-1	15	CASSEAGGGYYEQYF
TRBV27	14	CASSLGGTPYEQYF
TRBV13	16	CASSPWERANTGELFF
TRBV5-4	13	CASSFRGLDEQYF
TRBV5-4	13	CASSFRGGDGYTF
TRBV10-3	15	CAISESERAPDTQYF
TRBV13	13	CASSLGSNYGYTF
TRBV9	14	CASSEGQGSYEQYF
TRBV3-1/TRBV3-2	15	CASSQAGAEYNEQFF
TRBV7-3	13	CASSLTGEGLLHF
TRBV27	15	CASSSRQGTSEKLFF
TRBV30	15	CAWSGGHQGDYGYTF
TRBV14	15	CASSQPGLGGDTQYF
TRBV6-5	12	CASKGGGDTQYF
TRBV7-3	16	CASSPRTSGGADTQYF
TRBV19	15	CASTTGQGVGSPLHF
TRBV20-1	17	CSASNVNRTSGRKEQFF
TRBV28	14	CATAVSSYNSPLHF
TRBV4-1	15	CASSPVWISGNTIYF
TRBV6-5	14	CASSFWENTGELFF
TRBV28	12	CASSLASYEQYF
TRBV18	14	CASSPPDGSYEQYF
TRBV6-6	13	CASSYGVSLEQYF
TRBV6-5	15	CASKTGSSNQETQYF
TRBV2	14	CASSEPYSYNEQFF
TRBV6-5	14	CASSYRSGRSEAFF
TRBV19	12	CASSITGNTIYF
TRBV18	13	CASSPGQDYEQYF
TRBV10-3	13	CAISGDQNYGYTF
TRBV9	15	CASSAAASGKAEQYF
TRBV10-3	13	CAIRDREWYGYTF
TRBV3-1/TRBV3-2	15	CASSQGTSVDNEQFF
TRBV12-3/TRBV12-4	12	CASSLNRGYAFF